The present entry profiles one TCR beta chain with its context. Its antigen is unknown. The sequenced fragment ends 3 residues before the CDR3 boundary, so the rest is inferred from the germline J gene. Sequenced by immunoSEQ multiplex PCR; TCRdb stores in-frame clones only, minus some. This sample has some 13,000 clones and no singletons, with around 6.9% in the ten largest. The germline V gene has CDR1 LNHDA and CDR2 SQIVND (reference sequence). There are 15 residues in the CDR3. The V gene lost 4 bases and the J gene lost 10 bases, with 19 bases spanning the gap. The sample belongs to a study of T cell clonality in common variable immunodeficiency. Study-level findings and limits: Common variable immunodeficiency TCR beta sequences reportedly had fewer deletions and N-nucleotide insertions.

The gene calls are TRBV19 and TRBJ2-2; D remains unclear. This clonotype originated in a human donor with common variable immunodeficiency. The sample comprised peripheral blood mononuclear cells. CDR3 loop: CASSTYSTPLVELFF. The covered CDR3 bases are TGTGCCAGTAGTACCTACTCCACTCCTCTCGTGGAG.